This T cell receptor (beta chain) emerged from a study of CD8 T cells in ankylosing spondylitis. Study-wide points: A motif in TCR beta, a set of under 10 highly homologous variants, appeared characteristic of ankylosing spondylitis blood.

This CDR3 contains 13 residues. Per germline, CDR1 SNHLY and CDR2 FYNNEI. Trimming shortened V by 4 bases and J by 7 bases, and 13 bases separated the two germline ends. TCRdb reprocessed the 5' RACE reads via MiXCR and lists one record per CDR3 protein. Among 45,000 to 60,000 distinct CDR3 sequences listed, 7.4% were seen once. Details on this clonotype: The antigen remains undetermined.

The specimen was blood, either unsorted or a sorted T cell fraction (not recorded which). The receptor's source is a female donor with ankylosing spondylitis or in good health (not recorded which). This chain joins TRBV2 and TRBJ1-2; D is perhaps TRBD1 (6 bases). The CDR3, as DNA: TGTGCCAGCAGTGGAGACAGGCTTGGTGGCTACACCTTC. This encodes CASSGDRLGGYTF.